This T cell receptor beta chain was identified during a study of blood T cell repertoires in COVID-19. The protocol was immunoSEQ multiplex PCR, while the TCRdb copy is restricted to in-frame clones and leaves out a portion. Of 250,000 to 300,000 clones in the sample, approximately 85% were seen once. Trimming removed 5 bases from V and 4 bases from J, with 15 bases in between. Germline V gives CDR1 WNHNN, CDR2 SYGVQD (reference sequence). The CDR3 has 14 amino acids. Sequencing input: PBMCs or T cells enriched from blood (not recorded which). The gene calls are TRBV10-1 and TRBJ2-7; unclear D gene. The source of this sequence is a woman aged 45-65 years who had recovered from COVID-19. This chain's CDR3 is CASSQTPEAYEQYF. CDR3 bases: TGCGCCAGCAGTCAGACTCCCGAGGCATACGAGCAGTACTTC.